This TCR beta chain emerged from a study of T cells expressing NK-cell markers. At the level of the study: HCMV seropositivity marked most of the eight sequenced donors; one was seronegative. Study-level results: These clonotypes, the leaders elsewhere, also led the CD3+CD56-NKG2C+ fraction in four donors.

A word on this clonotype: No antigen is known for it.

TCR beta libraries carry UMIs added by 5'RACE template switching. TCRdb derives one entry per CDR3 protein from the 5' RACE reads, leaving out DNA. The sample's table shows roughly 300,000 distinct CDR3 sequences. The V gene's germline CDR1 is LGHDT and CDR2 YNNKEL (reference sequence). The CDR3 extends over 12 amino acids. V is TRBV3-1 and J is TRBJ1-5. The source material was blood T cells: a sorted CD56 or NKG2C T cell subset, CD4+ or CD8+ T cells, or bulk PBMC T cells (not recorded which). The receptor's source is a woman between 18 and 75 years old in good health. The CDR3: CASSQDLQPQHF.